This paragraph covers one TCR beta chain sequence. No cognate antigen has been identified for it. Per-base quality was not reported, and no clone a single base away is much larger than it. The cysteine opens and the phenylalanine closes a CDR3 of 15 amino acids. The sequence is cut down to CDR3 DNA, 45 bases in frame from base 1. At the junction V is shortened by 1 base and J by 6 bases, with 17 bases in between. The germline V gene encodes CDR1 DFQATT and CDR2 SNEGSKA (reference sequence). The data are from a study of molecular identifiers for immune sequencing clone quantification (dated by TCRdb to about 2018). Regarding the complete study: For a replicate experiment, RNA from approximately 20,000 or 100,000 naive CD8 T cells was divided into five aliquots, of which four were sequenced. The study was a methods study using CD8 T cells to benchmark molecular-identifier clustering-based TCR repertoire sequencing (MIDCIRS) and TCR RNA copy counting.

General conclusions and limits of the study: Spiked-in Jurkat TCR RNA equivalent to a single cell was reported to be detectable even among approximately 1 million naive CD8 T cells. Modeling gave 3 to 3.5 recovered TCR RNA copies per cell versus about ten by digital PCR, implying approximately 30% capture efficiency. When barcode sub-clustering was not used, chimeric consensus sequences inflated TCR diversity, with chimeras reaching as high as 47%. Identical TCR molecules sharing a barcode could cause highly expanded clone sizes to be underestimated. The naive libraries included spiked-in Jurkat TCR RNA (around 10 copies' worth), and this RNA is not part of the donor repertoire. In CMV-specific effector cells, over 98% of molecules were held by clones above 20 RNA copies, whereas under 1% of molecules were held by such clones in naive cells.

The method behind the library was PCR. This sample was sequenced with a NextSeq 500. Preparation of bulk TCR libraries followed a previously described approach, with the TCR primers listed in Table S5. The Qiagen AllPrep DNA/RNA kit was used to purify total RNA. Reads from multiple sequencing runs of the same library were pooled before analysis. Turning to the authors' computational methods: Only reads with exact TCR constant sequence were kept, trimmed to 150 nt, and grouped by their 12-nt molecular barcodes. Reads in each barcode group were sub-clustered using a 15% Levenshtein threshold, and a quality-weighted consensus sequence was built for each RNA molecule. Non-functional sequences were filtered out, along with any lower-count sequence sitting one edit away from another sequence. Barcode sub-clusters with fewer than 20% of the maximum read count were removed, based on fitting two negative binomial distributions. The public reads were run again by TCRdb, first through fastp at Q25 and then through MiXCR, and only productive beta chains were kept. Each record represents a unique CDR3 protein, reported with the most common genes and DNA among its rows. The V and J calls and clone size are TCRdb's, not the authors'. The sample has roughly 630,000 distinct CDR3 sequences on record, around 25% of them singletons. Around 0.78% of the sample is in the top ten clones.

Libraries of naive CD8 T cells were generated from about 21,000 to 970,000 sorted cells, with 10%, 30% or 50% of the purified RNA used. On a BD FACSAria II, naive CD8 T cells were FACS-sorted as CD8+CD4-CCR7+CD45RA+ and collected into RLT Plus buffer. Roughly ten TCR copies' worth of Jurkat RNA were spiked into about 20,000-1,000,000 naive CD8 T cell samples to test detection sensitivity. Enrichment of CD8 T cells was performed with RosetteSep CD8+ T Cell Enrichment Cocktail and Ficoll-Paque, after which ACK red cell lysis was carried out. The chain was built from TRBV20-1 and TRBJ2-3; a tentative D match to TRBD2 spans 6 bases. The sequence derives from a human donor in good health. Some libraries in this study had Jurkat cell RNA spiked in. Source material: naive CD8+ T cells from blood, with Jurkat cell RNA spiked in. The cell subset or site label for this specimen denotes: FACS-sorted CD8+CD4-CCR7+CD45RA+ naive T cells. The CDR3 is CSARGGTPRGDTQYF. The DNA sequence is TGCAGTGCTAGAGGTGGTACCCCCCGGGGGGATACGCAGTATTTT.